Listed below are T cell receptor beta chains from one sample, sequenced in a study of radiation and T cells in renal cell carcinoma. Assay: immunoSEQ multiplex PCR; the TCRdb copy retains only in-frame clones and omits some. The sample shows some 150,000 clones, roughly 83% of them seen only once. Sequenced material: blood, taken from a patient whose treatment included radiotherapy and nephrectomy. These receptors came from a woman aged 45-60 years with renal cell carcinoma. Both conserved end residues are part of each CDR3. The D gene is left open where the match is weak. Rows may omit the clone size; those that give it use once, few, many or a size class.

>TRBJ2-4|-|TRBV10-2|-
TGCGCCAGCAGCCGAGGGCAGAACCAAAACATTCAGTACTTC
CASSRGQNQNIQYF
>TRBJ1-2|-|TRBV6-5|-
TGTGCCAGCAGTGTAGGAGCGTACCGCGGAGGCTACACCTTC
CASSVGAYRGGYTF
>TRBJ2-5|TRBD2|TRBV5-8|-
TGTGCCAGCAGCTTGAGTCTAGCGGGGGGCCAAGAGACCCAGTACTTC
CASSLSLAGGQETQYF
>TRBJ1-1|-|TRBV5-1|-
TGCGCCAGCAGCCCTAAGTGGGAGTTTATGAACACTGAAGCTTTCTTT
CASSPKWEFMNTEAFF
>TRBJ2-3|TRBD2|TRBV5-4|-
TGTGCCAGCAGCTTGGGGGGCGGGAGCGCAGATACGCAGTATTTT
CASSLGGGSADTQYF
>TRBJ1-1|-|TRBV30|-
TGTGCCTGGAGTCCAGGGTCCACTGAAGCTTTCTTT
CAWSPGSTEAFF
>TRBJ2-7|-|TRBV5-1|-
TGCGCCAGCAGCTTTACAGGGAACAGCGAGCAGTACTTC
CASSFTGNSEQYF
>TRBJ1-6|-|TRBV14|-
TGTGCCAGCAGCCAAGAGTGGGGGAGAGGGGCAGGGTCACCCCTCCACTTT
CASSQEWGRGAGSPLHF
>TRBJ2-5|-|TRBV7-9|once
TGTGCCAGCAGCTCGCGAGGGACACAAGAGACCCAGTACTTC
CASSSRGTQETQYF
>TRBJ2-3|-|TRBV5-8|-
TGTGCCAGCAGCTTGCTCCGCACAGATACGCAGTATTTT
CASSLLRTDTQYF
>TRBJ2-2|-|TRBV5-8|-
TGTGCCAGCAGGACTACTTGGACCGGGGAGCTGTTTTTT
CASRTTWTGELFF
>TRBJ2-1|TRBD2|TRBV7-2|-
TGTGCCAGCAGCTCCGGGGGAGCGGGGGCATACAATGAGCAGTTCTTC
CASSSGGAGAYNEQFF
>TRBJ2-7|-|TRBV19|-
TGTGCCAGTAGCCGGAGCCCCGGAGGAGAGCAGTACTTC
CASSRSPGGEQYF
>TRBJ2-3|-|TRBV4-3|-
TGCGCCAGCAGCCAAGACAGGGAGACAGATACGCAGTATTTT
CASSQDRETDTQYF
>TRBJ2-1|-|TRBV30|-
TGTGCCTCCTCGGGCACCCTCAATGAGCAGTTCTTC
CASSGTLNEQFF
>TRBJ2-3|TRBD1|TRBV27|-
TGTGCCAGCAGTGCGGACAGGGCCACAGATACGCAGTATTTT
CASSADRATDTQYF
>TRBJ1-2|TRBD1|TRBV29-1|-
TGCAGCGGGGGACAGGGCGGTGGCTACACCTTC
CSGGQGGGYTF
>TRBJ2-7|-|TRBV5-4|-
TGTGCCAGCAGCTTGGACAGGGCCCACGAGCAGTACTTC
CASSLDRAHEQYF
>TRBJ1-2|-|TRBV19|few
TGTGCCAGTAGTATTCAAGCTAACTATGGCTACACCTTC
CASSIQANYGYTF
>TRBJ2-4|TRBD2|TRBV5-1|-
TGCGCCAGCAGCTTGGCGGGGGAGGGAAACATTCAGTACTTC
CASSLAGEGNIQYF
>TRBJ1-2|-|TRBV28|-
TGTGCCAGCAGTTCGGGGACCGAAGGCTGGGGCTACACCTTC
CASSSGTEGWGYTF
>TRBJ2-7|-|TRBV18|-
TGTGCCAGCTCACCGGAGGGATACGAGCAGTACTTC
CASSPEGYEQYF
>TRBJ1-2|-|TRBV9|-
TGTGCCAGCAGCATAGGGAGTGGGGGCTACACCTTC
CASSIGSGGYTF
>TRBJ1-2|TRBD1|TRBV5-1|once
TGCGCCAGCAGCTTAGAGGGGGCAGGTTTAAGGAACTATGGCTACACCTTC
CASSLEGAGLRNYGYTF
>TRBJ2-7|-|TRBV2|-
TGTGCCAGCAGGGGCCTCGTGGGGAGCTCCTACGAGCAGTACTTC
CASRGLVGSSYEQYF
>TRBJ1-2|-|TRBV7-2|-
TGTGCCAGCAGCTTATCGGCGCTGTCTAACTATGGCTACACCTTC
CASSLSALSNYGYTF
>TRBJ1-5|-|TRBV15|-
TGTGCCACCAGCACTCAGGGAGTTCGGCCCCAGCATTTT
CATSTQGVRPQHF
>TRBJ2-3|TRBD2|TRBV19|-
TGTGCCAGTAGTATAGCCGGACTAGCGGGGGGATCAGATACGCAGTATTTT
CASSIAGLAGGSDTQYF
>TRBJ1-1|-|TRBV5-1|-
TGCGCCAGCAGCTTGGAGCCGGGGTACACTGAAGCTTTCTTT
CASSLEPGYTEAFF
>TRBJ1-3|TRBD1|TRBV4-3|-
TGCGCCAGCAGCTCTTCAGGGGGGACTGGAAACACCATATATTTT
CASSSSGGTGNTIYF
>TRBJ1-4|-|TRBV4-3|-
TGCGCCAGCAGCCAGGGACACAGGAATGAAAAACTGTTTTTT
CASSQGHRNEKLFF
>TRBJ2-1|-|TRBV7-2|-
TGTGCCAGCAGCTTAGACCCAAACTCCTACAATGAGCAGTTCTTC
CASSLDPNSYNEQFF
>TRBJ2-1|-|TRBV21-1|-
TGTGCCAGCAGCCGAATGAGGACCCCTAGCGGGAGGATGGGTGAGCAGTTCTTC
CASSRMRTPSGRMGEQFF
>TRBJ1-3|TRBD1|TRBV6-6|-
TGTGCCAGCAGGACAGGGGTGGGAAACACCATATATTTT
CASRTGVGNTIYF
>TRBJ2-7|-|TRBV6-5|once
TGTGCCAGCAGTTCCCTAACCGGGACCTACGAGCAGTACTTC
CASSSLTGTYEQYF
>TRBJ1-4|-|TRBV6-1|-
TGTGCCTCATCGTGGGGTGCAACTAATGAAAAACTGTTTTTT
CASSWGATNEKLFF
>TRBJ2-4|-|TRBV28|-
TGTGCCAGCACCCGTGGAGGGGGGGTTCAGTACTTC
CASTRGGGVQYF
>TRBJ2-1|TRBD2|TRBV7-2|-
TGTGCCAGCAGCTTCACTACTAGCGGGGAGGGAGATGGGGAGCAGTTCTTC
CASSFTTSGEGDGEQFF
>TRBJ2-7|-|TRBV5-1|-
TGCGCCAGCAGCTCGGGCAGGGGTGGAGACGAGCAGTACTTC
CASSSGRGGDEQYF
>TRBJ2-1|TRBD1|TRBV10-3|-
TGTGCCATCAGTGAGGAGGCAGGGGGTGGGGATGAGCAGTTCTTC
CAISEEAGGGDEQFF
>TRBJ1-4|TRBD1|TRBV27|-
TGTGCCAGCAGTAACAGGGGGCTGATTGAAAAACTGTTTTTT
CASSNRGLIEKLFF
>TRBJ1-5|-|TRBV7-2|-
TGTGCCAGCAGCTTAGGTGTGAATCAGCCCCAGCATTTT
CASSLGVNQPQHF
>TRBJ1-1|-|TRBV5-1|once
TGCGCCAGCAGCAAACGGGATCAGGGGAACACTGAAGCTTTCTTT
CASSKRDQGNTEAFF
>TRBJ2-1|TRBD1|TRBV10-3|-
TGTGCCTCCGCCGCAACAGGGGCGTCCTACAATGAGCAGTTCTTC
CASAATGASYNEQFF
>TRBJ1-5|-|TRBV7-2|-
TGTGCCAGCAGCCTCCAGGGGACGAGCAATCAGCCCCAGCATTTT
CASSLQGTSNQPQHF